A single sample gave rise to the 5 T cell receptor beta chains below, sequenced in a study of CD8 T cells in ankylosing spondylitis. TCRdb re-analysed the 5' RACE reads in MiXCR, keeping a single row per CDR3 protein. The table records about 240,000 distinct CDR3 sequences, 8.6% of them present only once. The sequencing input was blood, either unsorted or a sorted T cell fraction (not recorded which). Source of these receptors: a male donor with ankylosing spondylitis or in good health (not recorded which).

This clonotype has a count of ten or more. The chain links TRBV9 to TRBJ1-2, with D perhaps TRBD1 (5 bases). This CDR3 spans 14 amino acids. With 5 bases removed from V and 2 bases from J, the gap between germline ends came to 13 bases. The V gene's germline CDR1 is SGDLS and CDR2 YYNGEE. The CDR3 here is CASRANGGNYGYTF. CDR3 nucleotides: TGTGCCAGCAGGGCTAACGGGGGGAACTATGGCTACACCTTC.

The chain links TRBV6-5 to TRBJ2-5; D might be TRBD1 or TRBD2, each matching 5 bases. Trimming took 7 bases from V and 7 from J, leaving 13 bases between them. Germline CDR1 MNHEY, CDR2 SVGAGI. This CDR3 has 12 amino acids. CDR3 region: CASTVPGGTQYF. CDR3 DNA: TGTGCCAGCACAGTACCTGGGGGGACCCAGTACTTC.

This clonotype was recorded at least ten times. The CDR3 DNA follows: TGTGCCACCAGCAGAGTATCCAGCGGGAGAGCAGATACGCAGTATTTT. It yields the protein CATSRVSSGRADTQYF. The J gene is TRBJ2-3, the V gene TRBV15; 8 bases are shared with TRBD2. With V trimmed by 1 base and J by 4 bases, 7 bases remained unmatched. The CDR3 has 16 residues. Germline V gives CDR1 LNHNV, CDR2 YYDKDF (reference sequence).

This sequence joins TRBV29-1 and TRBJ2-7; TRBD1 matches at 10 bases. From germline, CDR1 is SQVTM and CDR2 ANQGSEA. The trim removed 0 bases at V and 5 bases at J, leaving 7 bases unmatched. CDR3 length: 15 amino acids. DNA for the CDR3: TGCAGCGTTGAAGATCCGGACAGGGGGTCCCACGAGCAGTACTTC. This codes for CSVEDPDRGSHEQYF.

Notes on this clonotype: A much larger clone sits a single nucleotide away, making a read error possible. The chain uses TRBV15 and TRBJ2-1; possible D gene TRBD1, 7 bases. The germline CDR1 and CDR2 sequences are LNHNV and YYDKDF (reference sequence). This CDR3 spans 14 amino acids. The chain's CDR3 is CAASRAGGSNEQFF. The DNA of the CDR3 is TGTGCCGCCAGCAGAGCAGGGGGGAGCAATGAGCAGTTCTTC.